The 28 T cell receptor beta chains presented below share a single source sample, sequenced in a study of graft-versus-host responses after intestinal transplantation. This table comes from immunoSEQ multiplex PCR, and its TCRdb copy is limited to in-frame clones, with some not included. The data show 95,000 or so clones, around 90% seen once. The specimen comprised PBMCs, sampled about 450 days after intestinal transplant. The source of these receptors is a human patient who received an intestinal transplant, so some T cells may come from the graft donor.

This chain links TRBV18 with TRBJ2-1; D perhaps matches TRBD1 (6 bases). The V and J ends lost 1 base and 5 bases respectively, with 15 bases between them. Germline CDR1 is KGHSH and CDR2 is LQKENI. The CDR3 has 16 residues. The DNA for the CDR3 is TGTGCCAGCTCACCACTCCCCGGGACAACTAACAATGAGCAGTTCTTC. Amino acid sequence: CASSPLPGTTNNEQFF.

This clone was picked up a small number of times. The gene calls are TRBV19 and TRBJ1-1; no definite D call. The CDR3 has 14 residues. Trimming took off 6 bases at V and 1 base at J, with 12 bases between the two ends. The germline CDR1 and CDR2 sequences are LNHDA and SQIVND (reference sequence). CDR3 in DNA: TGTGCCAGTAGCCCCACAGTGAAGAACACTGAAGCTTTCTTT. Amino acids: CASSPTVKNTEAFF.

The chain employs TRBV5-1 and TRBJ2-2; TRBD2 aligns across 7 bases. Germline CDR1 reads SGHRS; CDR2 reads YFSETQ. The CDR3 runs 14 residues. V shed 2 bases and J 4 bases; nucleotides not matched to a gene: 2. The CDR3 sequence: CASSFREGTGELFF. The CDR3 DNA sequence: TGCGCCAGCAGCTTTAGGGAGGGCACCGGGGAGCTGTTTTTT.

V and J are TRBV29-1 and TRBJ1-2; TRBD1 might be the D (5 bases). The CDR3 has 13 amino acids. Germline V lookup: CDR1 SQVTM, CDR2 ANQGSEA. The V and J ends lost 3 bases and 6 bases respectively, with 14 bases between them. The CDR3 region has the DNA TGCAGCGTTGAGTCCAGCGGACAACATGGCTACACCTTC. This gives the protein CSVESSGQHGYTF.

The chain has TRBV5-4 and TRBJ1-2; perhaps TRBD1 as D (5 bases). V was pared by 0 bases and J by 5 bases, with 14 bases between. The CDR3 length is 15 residues. Germline CDR1 and CDR2: SGHNT and YYREEE (reference sequence). CDR3 bases: TGTGCCAGCAGCTTGGGGGAGGGGCGCGTATATGGCTACACCTTC. It yields the protein CASSLGEGRVYGYTF.

The J gene is TRBJ2-3, the V gene TRBV9; TRBD2 aligns across 9 bases. CDR3 length: 17 residues. Trimming took 2 bases from V and 2 from J; bases not matched to a gene: 9. From germline, CDR1 is SGDLS and CDR2 YYNGEE. The DNA of the CDR3 is TGTGCCAGCAGCGTTGGGAGCGGGGGGTCTTACACAGATACGCAGTATTTT. The encoded protein is CASSVGSGGSYTDTQYF. Combining the CDR3 with reference TRBV9 and TRBJ2-3 gives the whole variable domain DSGVTQTPKHLITATGQRVTLRCSPRSGDLSVYWYQQSLDQGLQFLIQYYNGEERAKGNILERFSAQQFPDLHSELNLSSLELGDSALYFCASSVGSGGSYTDTQYFGPGTRLTVL.

This chain joins TRBV14 and TRBJ1-2; D is unclear. V lost 1 base to trimming and J lost 0 bases, with 12 bases between them. Germline CDR1 SGHDN, CDR2 FVKESK. The CDR3 loop spans 16 amino acids. CDR3 residues: CASSQGVKGANYGYTF. The CDR3 nucleotides are TGTGCCAGCAGCCAAGGGGTGAAGGGAGCTAACTATGGCTACACCTTC. Full variable domain (remainder filled in from reference TRBV14 and TRBJ1-2): EAGVTQFPSHSVIEKGQTVTLRCDPISGHDNLYWYRRVMGKEIKFLLHFVKESKQDESGMPNNRFLAERTGGTYSTLKVQPAELEDSGVYFCASSQGVKGANYGYTFGSGTRLTVV.

This clone was seen once. The rearrangement joins TRBV7-8 to TRBJ2-3; D unclear. CDR3 size: 14 residues. Germline CDR1 is SGHVS and CDR2 is FQNEAQ. Trimming shortened V by 1 base and J by 2 bases, and 7 bases separated the two germline ends. The CDR3 DNA reads TGTGCCAGCAGCTTAGACGACCCCACAGATACGCAGTATTTT. The encoded protein is CASSLDDPTDTQYF. Filled out from reference TRBV7-8 and TRBJ2-3, the complete variable domain reads GAGVSQSPRYKVAKRGQDVALRCDPISGHVSLFWYQQALGQGPEFLTYFQNEAQLDKSGLPSDRFFAERPEGSVSTLKIQRTQQEDSAVYLCASSLDDPTDTQYFGPGTRLTVL.

V gene TRBV7-9 combines with J gene TRBJ1-1; 7 positions agree with TRBD1. Germline CDR1 SEHNR, CDR2 FQNEAQ (reference sequence). V dropped 1 base and J dropped 3; count of bases not matched to a gene: 11. The CDR3 sequence is 17 residues long. CDR3 loop: CASSLGIQGVVDTEAFF. The CDR3 DNA reads TGTGCCAGCAGCTTAGGAATCCAGGGGGTGGTTGACACTGAAGCTTTCTTT.

V usage is TRBV18 and J usage is TRBJ1-4; the match to TRBD1 covers 7 bases. Germline lookup yields CDR1 KGHSH and CDR2 LQKENI. The ends lost 2 bases at V and 0 bases at J; junction bases unmatched: 0. There are 15 residues in the CDR3. The CDR3 reads CASSPRGPTNEKLFF. In DNA, the CDR3 is TGTGCCAGCTCACCAAGGGGGCCAACTAATGAAAAACTGTTTTTT. The full variable domain, with the rest looked up from reference TRBV18 and TRBJ1-4, is NAGVMQNPRHLVRRRGQEARLRCSPMKGHSHVYWYRQLPEEGLKFMVYLQKENIIDESGMPKERFSAEFPKEGPSILRIQQVVRGDSAAYFCASSPRGPTNEKLFFGSGTQLSVL.

The J gene is TRBJ2-1, the V gene TRBV25-1; the D call may be TRBD1 or TRBD2 (5 bases each). V was cut by 3 bases and J by 5 bases, with 14 bases left in between. CDR1 and CDR2 (germline): MGHDK, SYGVNS. The CDR3 is 15 residues long. CDR3 sequence reads: CASSDPGPGHNEQFF. CDR3 sequence (DNA): TGTGCCAGCAGTGACCCGGGACCCGGCCACAATGAGCAGTTCTTC. Full variable domain (rest looked up from reference TRBV25-1 and TRBJ2-1): EADIYQTPRYLVIGTGKKITLECSQTMGHDKMYWYQQDPGMELHLIHYSYGVNSTEKGDLSSESTVSRIRTEHFPLTLESARPSHTSQYLCASSDPGPGHNEQFFGPGTRLTVL.

The chain couples TRBV5-1 to TRBJ2-6, with D possibly TRBD2 on 6 matching bases. The germline V gene encodes CDR1 SGHRS and CDR2 YFSETQ. V lost 0 bases and J 2 bases, leaving 15 bases between the germline ends. CDR3 size: 18 residues. This chain's CDR3 is CASSLVGPPGAGANVLTF. CDR3 in DNA: TGCGCCAGCAGCTTGGTTGGACCCCCGGGAGCTGGGGCCAACGTCCTGACTTTC.

V usage is TRBV6-5 and J usage is TRBJ2-1; TRBD2 matches 9 bases. CDR1 and CDR2 from the germline V gene are MNHEY and SVGAGI. The length of the CDR3 is 15 residues. Trimming removed 8 bases from V and 1 base from J; junction bases left unmatched: 6. CDR3 DNA: TGTGCCAGCTTTAGGGCGGGGGGGTCCTACAATGAGCAGTTCTTC. It encodes CASFRAGGSYNEQFF.

The chain is built from TRBV19 and TRBJ1-4; TRBD1 aligns across 8 bases. This CDR3 spans 14 amino acids. Trimming removed 10 bases from V and 7 bases from J; junction bases left unmatched: 11. CDR1 and CDR2 from the germline V gene are LNHDA and SQIVND (reference sequence). The CDR3 nucleotides are TGTGCCACCGCCGACAGGGGTCGGGTTGAAAAACTGTTTTTT. It is translated as CATADRGRVEKLFF.

The V and J genes are TRBV9 and TRBJ1-5; D may be TRBD1 (5 bases). Looked up from germline, CDR1 is SGDLS and CDR2 is YYNGEE. This CDR3 contains 14 residues. V was pared by 3 bases and J by 0 bases, with 7 bases between. In DNA form, the CDR3 reads TGTGCCAGCAGCGCGACAGTTAGCAATCAGCCCCAGCATTTT. Residues: CASSATVSNQPQHF.

The CDR3 here is CASSGGLAGDDEQFF. CDR3 nucleotide sequence: TGTGCCAGCAGCGGAGGACTAGCGGGGGACGATGAGCAGTTCTTC. This chain connects TRBV2 to TRBJ2-1; 13 nucleotides agree with TRBD2. The length of the CDR3 is 15 residues. Germline values: CDR1 SNHLY, CDR2 FYNNEI. Trimming removed 6 bases from V and 8 bases from J; junction bases left unmatched: 7.

The chain uses TRBV9 and TRBJ1-1; D remains ambiguous. The V end was cut by 3 bases, the J end by 1 base, with 7 bases between. CDR1 and CDR2 from the germline V gene are SGDLS and YYNGEE. The CDR3 sequence is 13 residues long. In DNA, the CDR3 is TGTGCCAGCAGCGCCGCCTCGAACACTGAAGCTTTCTTT. Residues: CASSAASNTEAFF.

This chain links TRBV19 with TRBJ2-2; either TRBD1 or TRBD2 may fit D (5 bases each). Trimming left V 4 bases short and J 4 bases short, with 10 bases between. CDR3 length: 14 amino acids. CDR1 is LNHDA, CDR2 SQIVND, per germline (reference sequence). The CDR3 nucleotides read TGTGCCAGTAGTACCCGGGACCTCACCGGGGAGCTGTTTTTT. This sequence encodes CASSTRDLTGELFF.

V and J are TRBV9 and TRBJ2-5; possibly TRBD1 for D (5 bases). Germline loops: CDR1 SGDLS, CDR2 YYNGEE. V was shortened by 3 bases and J by 1 base, with 13 bases between the two germline ends. The CDR3 sequence is 15 residues long. CDR3 region: CASSARRQSQETQYF. In nucleotides, the CDR3 is TGTGCCAGCAGCGCCCGGAGACAGTCCCAAGAGACCCAGTACTTC. The full variable domain, with the rest looked up from reference TRBV9 and TRBJ2-5, is DSGVTQTPKHLITATGQRVTLRCSPRSGDLSVYWYQQSLDQGLQFLIQYYNGEERAKGNILERFSAQQFPDLHSELNLSSLELGDSALYFCASSARRQSQETQYFGPGTRLLVL.

The chain recombines TRBV2 with TRBJ1-1, with no clear D. V lost 2 bases and J 0 bases, leaving 10 bases between the germline ends. This CDR3 has 15 residues. The germline V gene encodes CDR1 SNHLY and CDR2 FYNNEI. CDR3 coding DNA: TGTGCCAGCAGTGAAAGTAGGTCCCTGAACACTGAAGCTTTCTTT. Translated, it gives CASSESRSLNTEAFF.

This chain joins TRBV6-5 and TRBJ2-7, with D possibly TRBD2 on 5 matching bases. The CDR3 sequence is 15 residues long. The V gene's germline CDR1 is MNHEY and CDR2 SVGAGI. The ends were cut back, 6 bases at V and 4 bases at J, with 19 bases in the middle. In nucleotides, the CDR3 is TGTGCCAGCAGCACGAGGGCAGGCTCCTCTTACGAGCAGTACTTC. This gives the protein CASSTRAGSSYEQYF.

The chain links TRBV7-2 to TRBJ2-7, with D unresolved. CDR3 length: 16 amino acids. V lost 5 bases to trimming and J lost 2 bases, with 19 bases between them. Germline CDR1 is SGHTA and CDR2 is FQGNSA. CDR3 nucleotide sequence: TGTGCCAGCAGCCCACGGGTTAGCCCTATTGCCTACGAGCAGTACTTC. Its protein product is CASSPRVSPIAYEQYF.

The chain couples TRBV4-1 to TRBJ1-1; D ambiguous. There are 13 residues in the CDR3. Between the trimmed V and J ends, which lost 1 base and 5 bases, there was a span of 8 bases. Germline CDR1 MGHRA, CDR2 YSYEKL. The CDR3 sequence is CASSQVGPTEAFF. The CDR3 DNA is TGCGCCAGCAGCCAAGTTGGGCCGACTGAAGCTTTCTTT.

The gene calls are TRBV5-4 and TRBJ2-7; D perhaps matches TRBD1 (6 bases). Germline CDR1 reads SGHNT; CDR2 reads YYREEE (reference sequence). V was trimmed by 1 base and J by 4 bases, leaving 12 bases between them. CDR3 length: 14 residues. The CDR3, as DNA: TGTGCCAGCAGCTTGACCGACAGGACGTACGAGCAGTACTTC. Translating it yields CASSLTDRTYEQYF. Full variable domain (remainder filled in from reference TRBV5-4 and TRBJ2-7): ETGVTQSPTHLIKTRGQQVTLRCSSQSGHNTVSWYQQALGQGPQFIFQYYREEENGRGNFPPRFSGLQFPNYSSELNVNALELDDSALYLCASSLTDRTYEQYFGPGTRLTVT.

J is TRBJ1-2 and V is TRBV6-5; the D is unclear. V lost 8 bases, J lost 4 bases, and 8 bases lay in between. CDR3 length equals 11 residues. Germline CDR1 and CDR2: MNHEY and SVGAGI. The CDR3 reads CASGSLYGYTF. Here the CDR3 DNA reads TGTGCCAGCGGGAGCCTCTATGGCTACACCTTC.

The chain recombines TRBV6-6 with TRBJ1-1, with D perhaps matching TRBD1 (6 bases). Trimming left V 6 bases short and J 8 bases short, with 16 bases between. The germline gives CDR1 MNHNY, CDR2 SVGAGI (reference sequence). This CDR3 region has 13 residues. CDR3 loop: CASSYQRGVEAFF. In DNA, the CDR3 is TGTGCCAGCAGCTACCAGAGGGGGGTGGAAGCTTTCTTT.

The J gene is TRBJ2-1, the V gene TRBV11-3, with 7 bases that match TRBD2. This CDR3 is built from 12 residues. V gave up 2 bases and J gave up 10 bases; unmatched junction bases: 2. Per the germline V gene, CDR1 is SGHNT and CDR2 is YENEEA. The CDR3: CASSLQGGEQFF. CDR3 nucleotides: TGTGCCAGCAGCTTACAGGGAGGGGAGCAGTTCTTC.

This clone was observed a single time. This chain joins TRBV10-1 and TRBJ2-7; 10 bases align to TRBD1. V dropped 7 bases and J dropped 5; count of bases not matched to a gene: 8. Germline V gene lookup returns CDR1 WNHNN and CDR2 SYGVQD (reference sequence). The CDR3 sequence is 14 residues long. The DNA of the CDR3 is TGCGCCAGCACAGAGACAGGGGGCGGGAACGAGCAGTACTTC. Its protein is CASTETGGGNEQYF.